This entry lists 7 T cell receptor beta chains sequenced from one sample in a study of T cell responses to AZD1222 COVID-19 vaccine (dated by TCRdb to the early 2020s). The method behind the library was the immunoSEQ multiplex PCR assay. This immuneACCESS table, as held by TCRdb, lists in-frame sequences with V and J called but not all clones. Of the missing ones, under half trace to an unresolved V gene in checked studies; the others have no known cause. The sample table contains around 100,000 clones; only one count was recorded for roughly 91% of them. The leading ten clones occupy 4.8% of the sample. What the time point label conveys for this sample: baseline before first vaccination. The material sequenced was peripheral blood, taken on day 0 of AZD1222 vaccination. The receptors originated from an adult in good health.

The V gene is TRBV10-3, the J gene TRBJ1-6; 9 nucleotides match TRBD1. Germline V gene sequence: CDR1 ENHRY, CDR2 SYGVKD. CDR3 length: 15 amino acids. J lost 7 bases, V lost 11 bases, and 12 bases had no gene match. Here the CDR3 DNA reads TGTGCCTGCGGCCCGGGACAGGGAGGGAATTCACCCCTCCACTTT. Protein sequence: CACGPGQGGNSPLHF.

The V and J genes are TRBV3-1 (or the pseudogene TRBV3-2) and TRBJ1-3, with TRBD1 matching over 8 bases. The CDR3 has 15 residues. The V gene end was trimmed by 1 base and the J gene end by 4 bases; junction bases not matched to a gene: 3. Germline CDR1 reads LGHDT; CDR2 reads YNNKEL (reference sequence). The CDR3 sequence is CASSQGTGSGNTIYF. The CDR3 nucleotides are TGTGCCAGCAGCCAAGGGACAGGGTCGGGAAACACCATATATTTT.

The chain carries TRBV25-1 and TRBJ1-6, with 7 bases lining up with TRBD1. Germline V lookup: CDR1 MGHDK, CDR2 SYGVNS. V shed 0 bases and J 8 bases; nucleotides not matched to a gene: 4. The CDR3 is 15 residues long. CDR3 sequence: CASSEYSRGDSPLHF. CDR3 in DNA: TGTGCCAGCAGTGAATATTCCAGGGGGGATTCACCCCTCCACTTT.

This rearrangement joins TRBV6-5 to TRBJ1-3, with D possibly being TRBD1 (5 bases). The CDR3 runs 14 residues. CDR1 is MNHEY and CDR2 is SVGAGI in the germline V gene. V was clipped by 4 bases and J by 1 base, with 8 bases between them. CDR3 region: CASSWGRSGNTIYF. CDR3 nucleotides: TGTGCCAGCAGTTGGGGACGGTCTGGAAACACCATATATTTT.

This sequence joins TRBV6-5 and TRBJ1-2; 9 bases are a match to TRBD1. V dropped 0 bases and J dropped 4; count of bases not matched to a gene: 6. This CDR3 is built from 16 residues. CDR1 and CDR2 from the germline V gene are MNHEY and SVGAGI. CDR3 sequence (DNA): TGTGCCAGCAGTTACTCCCCACAGGGGGCTGGCTATGGCTACACCTTC. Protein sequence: CASSYSPQGAGYGYTF.

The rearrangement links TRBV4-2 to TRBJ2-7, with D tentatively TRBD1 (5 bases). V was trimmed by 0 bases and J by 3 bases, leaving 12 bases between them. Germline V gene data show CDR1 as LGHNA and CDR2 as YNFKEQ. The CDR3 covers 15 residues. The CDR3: CASSQERAGHYEQYF. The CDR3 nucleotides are TGTGCCAGCAGCCAAGAACGAGCAGGGCACTACGAGCAGTACTTC.

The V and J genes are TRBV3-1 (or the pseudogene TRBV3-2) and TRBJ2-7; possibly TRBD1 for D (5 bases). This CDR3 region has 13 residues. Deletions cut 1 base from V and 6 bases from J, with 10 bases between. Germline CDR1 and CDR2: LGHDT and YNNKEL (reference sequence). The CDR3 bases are TGTGCCAGCAGCCAAGGTAGGGGTGGCGAGCAGTACTTC. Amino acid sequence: CASSQGRGGEQYF.